These 4 T cell receptor beta chains originate from one sample sequenced in a study of Tregs in tolerant kidney transplant recipients. Using immunoSEQ multiplex PCR, the repertoire was profiled, and TCRdb retains in-frame clones only, with some absent. The specimen's table records roughly 50,000 clones. The specimen comprised CD4+ T cells from blood, sampled before the transplant. The receptors derive from a human donor who received a combined kidney and bone marrow transplant.

With regard to this clone: From the germline J gene comes the end of the CDR3, since the read stops 3 residues before it. V and J are TRBV6-2 or TRBV6-3 and TRBJ1-4; 7 positions match TRBD1. Germline V gene sequence: CDR1 MNHEY, CDR2 SVGEGT. The CDR3 extends over 12 amino acids. J lost 8 bases, V lost 8 bases, and 5 bases had no gene match. The sequenced CDR3 bases are TGTGCCAGCCGGACAGGATGGGAAAAA. It specifies CASRTGWEK. The full CDR3 reads CASRTGWEKLFF.

A note on this clone: The read ends 3 residues early relative to the CDR3; the germline J gene fills the gap. The rearrangement joins TRBV18 to TRBJ2-3, with 7 bases that match TRBD2. Trimming at V came to 3 bases and at J to 6 bases, leaving 3 bases not matched to a gene. The germline V gene has CDR1 KGHSH and CDR2 LQKENI. The CDR3 covers 13 residues. The covered CDR3 bases are TGTGCCAGCTCACCTCCCGGGGGGGATACG. Its protein product is CASSPPGGDT. The whole CDR3 region reads CASSPPGGDTQYF.

Worth noting for this clone: The read ends 3 residues before the CDR3 terminus; that terminus is restored from the germline J gene. The chain combines TRBV18 with TRBJ2-6; 10 nucleotides agree with TRBD1. Germline lookup yields CDR1 KGHSH and CDR2 LQKENI. V lost 6 bases and J lost 11; bases outside the gene matches: 7. This CDR3 is built from 14 residues. The DNA read from the CDR3 is TGTGCCAGCTCGCGGGACAGGGGTTCAGACGTC. Translated, it gives CASSRDRGSDV. The full CDR3 protein is CASSRDRGSDVLTF.

As regards this clone: The read stops 3 residues short of the end of the CDR3; the missing end is completed from the germline J gene. This chain connects TRBV10-3 to TRBJ2-7, with D unclear. There are 12 residues in the CDR3. Germline V lookup: CDR1 ENHRY, CDR2 SYGVKD. V lost 1 base and J 6 bases, leaving 7 bases between the germline ends. The part of the CDR3 DNA that was read is TGTGCCATCAGTGAGTACAGTGTCGAG. Its protein product is CAISEYSVE. The full CDR3 protein is CAISEYSVEQYF.